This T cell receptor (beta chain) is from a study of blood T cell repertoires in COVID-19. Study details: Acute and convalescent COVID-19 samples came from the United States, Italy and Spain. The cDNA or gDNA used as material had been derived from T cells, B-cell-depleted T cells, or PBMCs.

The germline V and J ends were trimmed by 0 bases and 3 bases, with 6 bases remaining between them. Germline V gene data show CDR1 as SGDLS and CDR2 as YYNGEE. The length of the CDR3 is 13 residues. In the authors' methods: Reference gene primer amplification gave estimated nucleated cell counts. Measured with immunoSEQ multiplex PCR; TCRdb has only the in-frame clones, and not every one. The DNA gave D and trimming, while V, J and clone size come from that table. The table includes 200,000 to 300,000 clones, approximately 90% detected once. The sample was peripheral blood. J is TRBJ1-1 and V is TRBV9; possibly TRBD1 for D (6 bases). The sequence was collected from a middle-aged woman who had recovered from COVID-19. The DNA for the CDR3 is TGTGCCAGCAGCGTAGACAGGGACACTGAAGCTTTCTTT. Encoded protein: CASSVDRDTEAFF. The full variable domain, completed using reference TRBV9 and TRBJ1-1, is DSGVTQTPKHLITATGQRVTLRCSPRSGDLSVYWYQQSLDQGLQFLIQYYNGEERAKGNILERFSAQQFPDLHSELNLSSLELGDSALYFCASSVDRDTEAFFGQGTRLTVV.